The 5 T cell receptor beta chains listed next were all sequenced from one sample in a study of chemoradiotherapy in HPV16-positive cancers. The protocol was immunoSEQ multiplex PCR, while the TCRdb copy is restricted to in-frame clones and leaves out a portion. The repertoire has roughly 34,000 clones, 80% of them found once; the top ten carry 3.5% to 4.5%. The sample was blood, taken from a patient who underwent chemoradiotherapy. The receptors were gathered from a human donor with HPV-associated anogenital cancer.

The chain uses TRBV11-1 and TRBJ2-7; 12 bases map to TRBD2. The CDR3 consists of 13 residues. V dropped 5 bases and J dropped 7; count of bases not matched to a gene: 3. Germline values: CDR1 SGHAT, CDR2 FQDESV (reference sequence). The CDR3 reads CASSPGTSGEQYF. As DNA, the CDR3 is TGTGCCAGCAGCCCCGGGACTAGCGGGGAGCAGTACTTC.

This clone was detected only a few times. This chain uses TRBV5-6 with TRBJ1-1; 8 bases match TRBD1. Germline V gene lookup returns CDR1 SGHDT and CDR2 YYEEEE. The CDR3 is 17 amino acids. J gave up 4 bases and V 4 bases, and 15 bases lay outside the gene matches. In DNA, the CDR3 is TGTGCCAGCAGCCGAATTTACACGAACACAGGGGGCACTGAAGCTTTCTTT. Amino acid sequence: CASSRIYTNTGGTEAFF.

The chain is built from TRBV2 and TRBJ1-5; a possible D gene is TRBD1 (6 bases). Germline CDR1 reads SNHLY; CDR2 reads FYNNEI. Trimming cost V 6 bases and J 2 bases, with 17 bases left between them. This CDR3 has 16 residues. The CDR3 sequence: CASSEITGYGNQPQHF. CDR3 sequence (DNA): TGTGCCAGCAGCGAAATAACAGGGTATGGCAATCAGCCCCAGCATTTT.

For the CDR3, the DNA is TGTGCCAGCAGCTTAGGGGGGGCCGTGACTGAAGCTTTCTTT. It specifies CASSLGGAVTEAFF. The chain couples TRBV11-2 to TRBJ1-1; the D gene is possibly TRBD1 (6 bases). V dropped 1 base and J dropped 5 bases, with 11 bases sitting between them. The germline V gene encodes CDR1 SGHAT and CDR2 FQNNGV. The length of the CDR3 is 14 residues.

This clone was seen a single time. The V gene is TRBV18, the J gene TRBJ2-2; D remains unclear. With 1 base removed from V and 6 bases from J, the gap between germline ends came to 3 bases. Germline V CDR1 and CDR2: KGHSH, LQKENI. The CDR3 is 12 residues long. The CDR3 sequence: CASSPRPGELFF. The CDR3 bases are TGTGCCAGCTCACCACGCCCCGGGGAGCTGTTTTTT.